This T cell receptor (beta chain) was identified during a study of TIL therapy for anti-PD-1-resistant metastatic lung cancer. This clone occurred a few times. The time point is: pre-treatment sample, taken before nivolumab and TIL therapy. Most excised metastases sampled were pleural nodules or supraclavicular lymph nodes. Sequencing used immunoSEQ v3. Only in-frame clones appear in the TCRdb table, and some are missing; sequencing was by immunoSEQ multiplex PCR. The sample yields about 50,000 clones, 70% to 85% seen once. The CDR3 is 15 residues long. Trimming removed 0 bases from V and 4 bases from J; junction bases left unmatched: 6. CDR1 SGHRS and CDR2 YFSETQ come from the germline V gene.

The sequence was obtained from a person aged 25-85 years with non-small cell lung cancer. The J gene is TRBJ1-1, the V gene TRBV5-1; 7 positions match TRBD1. This sample comprised tumor tissue, obtained at baseline. CDR3 protein: CASSLAGPGGTEAFF. CDR3 sequence (DNA): TGCGCCAGCAGCTTGGCTGGTCCAGGGGGCACTGAAGCTTTCTTT. The full variable domain, completed using reference TRBV5-1 and TRBJ1-1, is KAGVTQTPRYLIKTRGQQVTLSCSPISGHRSVSWYQQTPGQGLQFLFEYFSETQRNKGNFPGRFSGRQFSNSRSEMNVSTLELGDSALYLCASSLAGPGGTEAFFGQGTRLTVV.